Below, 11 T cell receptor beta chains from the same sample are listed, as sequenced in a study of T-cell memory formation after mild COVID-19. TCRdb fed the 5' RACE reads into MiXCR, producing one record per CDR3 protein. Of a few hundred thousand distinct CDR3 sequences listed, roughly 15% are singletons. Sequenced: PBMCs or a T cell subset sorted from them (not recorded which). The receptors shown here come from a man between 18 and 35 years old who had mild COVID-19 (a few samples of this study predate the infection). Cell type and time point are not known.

In DNA, the CDR3 is TGCGCCAGCAGCTTTCCGGGACAGGGGATGACAGATACGCAGTATTTT. This encodes CASSFPGQGMTDTQYF. V usage is TRBV5-1 and J usage is TRBJ2-3, with 10 bases matching TRBD1. The CDR3 spans 16 residues. The V gene's germline CDR1 is SGHRS and CDR2 YFSETQ. The trim removed 2 bases at V and 3 bases at J, leaving 6 bases unmatched.

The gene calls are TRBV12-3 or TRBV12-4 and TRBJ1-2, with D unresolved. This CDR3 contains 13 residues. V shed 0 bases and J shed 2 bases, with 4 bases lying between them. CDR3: CASSLAANYGYTF. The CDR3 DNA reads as TGTGCCAGCAGTTTAGCGGCGAACTATGGCTACACCTTC.

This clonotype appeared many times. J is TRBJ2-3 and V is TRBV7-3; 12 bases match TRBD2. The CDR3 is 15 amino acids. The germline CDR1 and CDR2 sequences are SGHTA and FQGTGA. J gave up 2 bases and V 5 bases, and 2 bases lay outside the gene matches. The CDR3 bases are TGTGCCAGCAGCCCTAGCGGGGGGGCCACAGATACGCAGTATTTT. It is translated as CASSPSGGATDTQYF.

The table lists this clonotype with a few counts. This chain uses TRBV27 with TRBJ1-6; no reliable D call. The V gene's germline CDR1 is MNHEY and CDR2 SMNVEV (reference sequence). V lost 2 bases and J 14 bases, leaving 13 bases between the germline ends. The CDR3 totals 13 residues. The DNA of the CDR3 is TGTGCCAGCAGTTTAGGGTCTCTTCAAGCCCTCCACTTT. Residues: CASSLGSLQALHF.

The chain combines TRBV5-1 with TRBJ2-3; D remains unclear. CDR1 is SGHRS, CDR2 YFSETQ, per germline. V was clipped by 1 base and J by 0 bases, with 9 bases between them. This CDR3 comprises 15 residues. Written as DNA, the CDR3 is TGCGCCAGCAGCTTGACCAGCAGTAGCACAGATACGCAGTATTTT. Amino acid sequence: CASSLTSSSTDTQYF. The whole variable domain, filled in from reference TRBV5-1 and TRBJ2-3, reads KAGVTQTPRYLIKTRGQQVTLSCSPISGHRSVSWYQQTPGQGLQFLFEYFSETQRNKGNFPGRFSGRQFSNSRSEMNVSTLELGDSALYLCASSLTSSSTDTQYFGPGTRLTVL.

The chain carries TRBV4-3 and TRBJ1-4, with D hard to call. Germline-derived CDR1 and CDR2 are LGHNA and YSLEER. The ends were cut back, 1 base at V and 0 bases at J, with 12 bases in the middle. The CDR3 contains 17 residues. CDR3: CASSQGGSSATNEKLFF. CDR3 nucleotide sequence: TGCGCCAGCAGCCAAGGAGGGTCGAGTGCAACTAATGAAAAACTGTTTTTT.

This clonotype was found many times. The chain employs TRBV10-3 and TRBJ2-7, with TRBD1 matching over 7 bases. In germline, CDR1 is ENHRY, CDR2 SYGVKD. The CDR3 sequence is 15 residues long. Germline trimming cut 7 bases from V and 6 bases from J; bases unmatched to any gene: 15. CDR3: CAITQGEQGRSEQYF. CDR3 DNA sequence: TGTGCCATCACCCAGGGGGAACAGGGGCGCAGCGAGCAGTACTTC.

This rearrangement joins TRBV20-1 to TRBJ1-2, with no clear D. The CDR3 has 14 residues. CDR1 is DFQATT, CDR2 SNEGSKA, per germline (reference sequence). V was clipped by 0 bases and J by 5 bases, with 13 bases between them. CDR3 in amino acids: CSARDVRVQYGYTF. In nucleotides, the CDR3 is TGCAGTGCTAGAGATGTACGGGTTCAATATGGCTACACCTTC.

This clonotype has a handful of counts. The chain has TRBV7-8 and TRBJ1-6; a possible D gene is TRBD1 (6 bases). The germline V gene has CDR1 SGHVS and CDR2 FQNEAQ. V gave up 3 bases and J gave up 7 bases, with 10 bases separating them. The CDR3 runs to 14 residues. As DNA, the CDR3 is TGTGCCAGCAGCTTTGGGCAGGGGAATTCACCCCTCCACTTT. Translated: CASSFGQGNSPLHF.

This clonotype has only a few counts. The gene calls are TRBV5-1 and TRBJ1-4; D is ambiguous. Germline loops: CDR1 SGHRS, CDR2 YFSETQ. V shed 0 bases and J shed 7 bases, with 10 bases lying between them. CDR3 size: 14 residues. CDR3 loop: CASSLGRVGEKLFF. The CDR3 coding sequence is TGCGCCAGCAGCTTGGGGAGGGTCGGTGAAAAACTGTTTTTT.

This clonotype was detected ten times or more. The CDR3 loop reads CASNDSRDPSQKLFF. Written as DNA, the CDR3 is TGTGCCAGCAATGATTCCCGGGACCCATCACAGAAACTGTTTTTT. The chain joins TRBV12-3 or TRBV12-4 to TRBJ1-4, with D perhaps matching TRBD1 (5 bases). V was clipped by 7 bases and J by 11 bases, with 23 bases between them. The CDR3 contains 15 residues.